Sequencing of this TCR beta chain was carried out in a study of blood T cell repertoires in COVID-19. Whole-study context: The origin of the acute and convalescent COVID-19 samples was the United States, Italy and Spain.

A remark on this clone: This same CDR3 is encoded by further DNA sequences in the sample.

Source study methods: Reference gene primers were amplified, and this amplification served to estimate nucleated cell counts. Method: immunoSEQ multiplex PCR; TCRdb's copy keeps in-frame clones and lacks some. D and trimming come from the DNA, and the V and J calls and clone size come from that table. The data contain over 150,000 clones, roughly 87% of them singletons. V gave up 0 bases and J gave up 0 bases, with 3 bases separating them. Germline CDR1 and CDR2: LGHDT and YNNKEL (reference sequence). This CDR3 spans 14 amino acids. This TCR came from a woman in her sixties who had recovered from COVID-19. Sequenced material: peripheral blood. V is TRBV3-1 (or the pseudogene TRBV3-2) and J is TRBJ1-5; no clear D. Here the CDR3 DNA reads TGTGCCAGCAGCCAAGATCTTAGCAATCAGCCCCAGCATTTT. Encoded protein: CASSQDLSNQPQHF.